Shown below are 23 T cell receptor beta chains from a single sample sequenced in a study of patients and donors after allogeneic stem cell transplantation. TCRdb recomputed calls from the RT-PCR reads with MiXCR, one row per CDR3 protein. The table records roughly 200,000 distinct CDR3 sequences, around 41% of them present only once. The specimen sequenced was blood, either unsorted or a sorted T cell fraction (not recorded which). The receptors were sampled from a human donor who was either an allogeneic HSCT recipient or a stem cell or donor lymphocyte infusion donor (not recorded which). It is not recorded whose cells these are; they may come from a transplant donor.

The V call is TRBV4-2, the J call TRBJ2-2, with 15 bases fitting TRBD2. CDR1 is LGHNA, CDR2 YNFKEQ, per germline. V trimming: 5 bases; J trimming: 0 bases; junction bases outside the gene matches: 7. CDR3 length: 19 amino acids. CDR3 residues: CASSGRTSGGDPNTGELFF. CDR3 in DNA: TGTGCCAGCAGCGGGCGGACTAGCGGGGGGGACCCGAACACCGGGGAGCTGTTTTTT.

This clonotype was detected only a few times. This chain uses TRBV5-5 with TRBJ1-4; D gene unclear. Between the trimmed V and J ends, which lost 2 bases and 0 bases, there was a span of 14 bases. Germline assignment: CDR1 SGHKS and CDR2 YYEKEE (reference sequence). This CDR3 comprises 17 residues. The CDR3 region has the DNA TGTGCCAGCAGCTTCCCCACCAACAGTGCAACTAATGAAAAACTGTTTTTT. This encodes CASSFPTNSATNEKLFF.

CDR3 sequence reads: CASSPYSGTAGNGYTF. The CDR3 DNA follows: TGTGCCAGCAGTCCATACTCCGGGACAGCCGGTAATGGCTACACCTTC. V gene TRBV27 combines with J gene TRBJ1-2, with 7 positions matching TRBD1. Germline V CDR1 and CDR2: MNHEY, SMNVEV (reference sequence). The ends lost 5 bases at V and 6 bases at J; junction bases unmatched: 15. The CDR3 extends over 16 amino acids.

This clonotype has a handful of counts. The chain carries TRBV9 and TRBJ1-3, with D possibly matching TRBD1 (6 bases). CDR3 length: 16 amino acids. Trimming removed 4 bases from V and 4 bases from J, with 18 bases in between. Germline V lookup: CDR1 SGDLS, CDR2 YYNGEE. The chain's CDR3 is CASSTRGAGAGNTIYF. CDR3 sequence (DNA): TGTGCCAGCAGCACCCGGGGGGCGGGTGCCGGAAACACCATATATTTT.

V is TRBV6-5 and J is TRBJ1-5, with D perhaps matching TRBD1 (5 bases). CDR1 is MNHEY and CDR2 is SVGAGI in the germline V gene. With 6 bases removed from V and 6 bases from J, the gap between germline ends came to 18 bases. The CDR3 sequence is 15 residues long. The CDR3 DNA is TGTGCCAGCAGCTTACGCGGGGGTGTCAGTCAGCCCCAGCATTTT. It translates to CASSLRGGVSQPQHF.

The rearrangement joins TRBV27 to TRBJ2-7; 8 bases align to TRBD1. Germline V CDR1 and CDR2: MNHEY, SMNVEV (reference sequence). The CDR3 totals 14 residues. The V segment lost 2 bases and the J segment 4 bases; nucleotides outside the gene matches: 4. CDR3 nucleotides: TGTGCCAGCAGTTTACAGGGGGCGGTGTACGAGCAGTACTTC. Translating it yields CASSLQGAVYEQYF.

The chain couples TRBV11-3 to TRBJ2-2; D tentatively fits TRBD1 or TRBD2 (5 bases each). The CDR3 is 14 amino acids. With 1 base removed from V and 3 bases from J, the gap between germline ends came to 6 bases. The germline V gene encodes CDR1 SGHNT and CDR2 YENEEA. The CDR3 region has the DNA TGTGCCAGCAGCTTAGGAGGGGACACCGGGGAGCTGTTTTTT. It yields the protein CASSLGGDTGELFF.

The chain has TRBV7-9 and TRBJ1-1; D is unclear. This CDR3 has 17 residues. Germline V CDR1 and CDR2: SEHNR, FQNEAQ (reference sequence). The V and J ends lost 3 bases and 0 bases respectively, with 17 bases between them. The CDR3 DNA is TGTGCCAGCAGCTTCCGACTCCCGGGATCTATGAACACTGAAGCTTTCTTT. Translated, it gives CASSFRLPGSMNTEAFF.

This rearrangement joins TRBV6-1 to TRBJ1-1; TRBD1 is a possible D gene (6 bases). The V and J ends lost 2 bases and 3 bases respectively, with 10 bases between them. Germline V gene lookup returns CDR1 MNHNS and CDR2 SASEGT. The CDR3 runs 14 residues. DNA for the CDR3: TGTGCCAGCAGTGAATGGGGGCTAGACACTGAAGCTTTCTTT. It is translated as CASSEWGLDTEAFF.

This clonotype was found a few times. The rearrangement links TRBV12-3 or TRBV12-4 to TRBJ1-2; no clear D. V lost 7 bases, J lost 0 bases, and 9 bases lay in between. This CDR3 is 13 amino acids long. This CDR3 reads CASTWTPNYGYTF. DNA for the CDR3: TGTGCCAGCACCTGGACTCCTAACTATGGCTACACCTTC.

This chain connects TRBV20-1 to TRBJ1-2; 9 bases match TRBD1. Per the germline V gene, CDR1 is DFQATT and CDR2 is SNEGSKA (reference sequence). This CDR3 spans 13 amino acids. Germline trimming cut 4 bases from V and 4 bases from J; bases unmatched to any gene: 4. CDR3 sequence: CSAIGTGSYGYTF. The CDR3 DNA reads as TGCAGTGCTATTGGGACAGGGAGCTATGGCTACACCTTC.

This clonotype has a single count. V usage is TRBV4-3 and J usage is TRBJ2-2; no definite D call. CDR3 size: 16 residues. CDR1 is LGHNA, CDR2 YSLEER, per germline. Trimming cost V 0 bases and J 5 bases, with 13 bases left between them. The CDR3 DNA sequence: TGCGCCAGCAGCCAAGATCTCTCTATGTATACCGGGGAGCTGTTTTTT. It specifies CASSQDLSMYTGELFF.

The genes are TRBV7-9 and TRBJ1-6; unclear D gene. The CDR3 extends over 15 amino acids. V lost 3 bases and J lost 7, with 13 bases in between. Germline V CDR1 and CDR2: SEHNR, FQNEAQ (reference sequence). CDR3 DNA sequence: TGTGCCAGCAGCTTTGGACCTCAAGGCAATTCACCCCTCCACTTT. Its translation is CASSFGPQGNSPLHF.

The chain recombines TRBV4-3 with TRBJ2-1, with a weak D call TRBD1 (5 bases). The CDR3 is 14 residues long. V was clipped by 0 bases and J by 6 bases, with 9 bases between them. Germline values: CDR1 LGHNA, CDR2 YSLEER. As DNA, the CDR3 is TGCGCCAGCAGCCAAGAAGCCAGGGCCAATGAGCAGTTCTTC. This gives the protein CASSQEARANEQFF.

The chain links TRBV5-1 to TRBJ1-1, with unresolved D. V lost 4 bases, J lost 4 bases, and 11 bases lay in between. CDR1 and CDR2 (germline): SGHRS, YFSETQ. This CDR3 contains 13 residues. The CDR3 reads CASSPLGSTEAFF. As DNA, the CDR3 is TGCGCCAGCAGCCCCCTGGGGAGCACTGAAGCTTTCTTT.

The rearrangement uses TRBV5-1 and TRBJ1-1, with 7 nucleotides matching TRBD1. Trimming at V came to 1 base and at J to 7 bases, leaving 1 base not matched to a gene. Germline assignment: CDR1 SGHRS and CDR2 YFSETQ. The CDR3 runs 12 residues. Here the CDR3 DNA reads TGCGCCAGCAGCTTGAACAGGGGTGAAGCTTTCTTT. It encodes CASSLNRGEAFF.

The chain uses TRBV4-2 and TRBJ1-2; D possibly corresponds to TRBD1 (5 bases). Germline values: CDR1 LGHNA, CDR2 YNFKEQ. The ends were cut back, 0 bases at V and 7 bases at J, with 18 bases in the middle. This CDR3 region has 16 residues. CDR3 DNA sequence: TGTGCCAGCAGCCAAGACCCCTGGCAGGGAGGTCGTGGCTACACCTTC. Translation: CASSQDPWQGGRGYTF.

The sample holds one count of this clonotype. This chain joins TRBV28 and TRBJ1-5; D may be TRBD1 (6 bases). The CDR3 totals 16 residues. V was shortened by 6 bases and J by 0 bases, with 15 bases between the two germline ends. CDR1 and CDR2 from the germline V gene are MDHEN and SYDVKM. As DNA, the CDR3 is TGTGCCAGCAGGCGAGGGGGTTACTATAGCAATCAGCCCCAGCATTTT. Translated, it gives CASRRGGYYSNQPQHF.

This clonotype turned up a few times. The gene calls are TRBV29-1 and TRBJ1-1; D unclear. Trimming shortened V by 3 bases and J by 1 base, and 9 bases separated the two germline ends. The CDR3 is 13 amino acids. Germline-derived CDR1 and CDR2 are SQVTM and ANQGSEA. CDR3 protein: CSVDVAGNTEAFF. For the CDR3, the DNA is TGCAGCGTTGACGTAGCAGGGAACACTGAAGCTTTCTTT.

This clonotype was seen a handful of times. This chain joins TRBV3-1 and TRBJ1-2; 8 nucleotides agree with TRBD1. CDR3 length equals 15 residues. Unmatched junction bases numbered 11, after V lost 4 bases and J lost 7 bases. Germline V lookup: CDR1 LGHDT, CDR2 YNNKEL (reference sequence). CDR3 amino acids: CASSPLFQGARGYTF. CDR3 bases: TGTGCCAGCAGCCCCCTTTTCCAGGGGGCGCGTGGCTACACCTTC.

This clonotype has just a few counts. The chain recombines TRBV12-3 or TRBV12-4 with TRBJ1-2; the D gene is possibly TRBD1 (5 bases). The germline V and J ends were trimmed by 3 bases and 0 bases, with 11 bases remaining between them. The CDR3 runs 15 residues. Written as DNA, the CDR3 is TGTGCCAGCAGTTTGACAGCCGTAACTAACTATGGCTACACCTTC. This codes for CASSLTAVTNYGYTF.

This clonotype was seen more than once but under ten times. The chain combines TRBV20-1 with TRBJ1-2; D unresolved. The germline V and J ends were trimmed by 0 bases and 0 bases, with 11 bases remaining between them. CDR3 length equals 15 residues. The germline V gene has CDR1 DFQATT and CDR2 SNEGSKA (reference sequence). CDR3 in amino acids: CSARDLASANYGYTF. DNA of the CDR3: TGCAGTGCTAGAGATTTGGCCAGTGCTAACTATGGCTACACCTTC.

The CDR3 loop is CASRSGQGASEQYF. The CDR3 DNA follows: TGTGCCAGCAGATCGGGACAGGGGGCGAGTGAGCAGTACTTC. V is TRBV27 and J is TRBJ2-7, with 12 bases that match TRBD1. CDR3 size: 14 residues. Germline V CDR1 and CDR2: MNHEY, SMNVEV (reference sequence). V was clipped by 6 bases and J by 7 bases; unmatched bases: 7.